The rows below give T cell receptor beta chains drawn from one sample of a study of regulatory T cells in long-lasting Graves disease. TCRdb fed the multiplex PCR reads into MiXCR, producing one record per CDR3 protein. The sample includes about 400,000 distinct CDR3 sequences, around 16% of them seen just once. These same records also appear under a second study, on T cells in Graves' hyperthyroidism and ophthalmopathy.

The material sequenced was peripheral blood mononuclear cells (PBMCs), taken at new diagnosis, from a patient treated with antithyroid drugs. These TCRs come from a woman between 18 and 29 years old with Graves disease. Each CDR3 is given with its conserved first and last residue. The D gene is left open where the match is weak. Size is omitted from some rows. Given values are once, few, many or a class for expanded clones.

V gene	J gene	clone size	D gene	CDR3 protein	CDR3 DNA
TRBV2	TRBJ1-1	many	TRBD1	CASSLDRGLEAFF	TGTGCCAGCAGCCTGGACAGGGGGCTTGAAGCTTTCTTT
TRBV20-1	TRBJ2-4	many	NA	CSARVYGMLAKNIQYF	TGCAGTGCTAGAGTTTATGGGATGCTAGCCAAAAACATTCAGTACTTC
TRBV15	TRBJ2-3	NA	NA	CATSRAGAPDTQYF	TGTGCCACCAGCAGAGCAGGGGCCCCAGATACGCAGTATTTT
TRBV7-2	TRBJ2-4	NA	NA	CASSLEGIPGNIQYF	TGTGCCAGCAGCTTAGAAGGTATCCCGGGAAACATTCAGTACTTC
TRBV2	TRBJ1-6	few	NA	CASKTRAGEGTPLHF	TGTGCCAGCAAAACAAGGGCAGGGGAAGGGACACCCCTCCACTTT
TRBV5-1	TRBJ1-1	many	NA	CASSLAGTQPTGAFF	TGCGCCAGCAGCTTGGCCGGGACTCAACCTACGGGAGCTTTCTTT
TRBV11-2	TRBJ1-2	NA	NA	CASSMTGLYYGYTF	TGTGCCAGCAGCATGACGGGGCTCTACTATGGCTACACCTTC
TRBV12-3/TRBV12-4	TRBJ2-7	NA	NA	CASSLALASEQYF	TGTGCCAGCAGTTTAGCTTTAGCAAGCGAGCAGTACTTC
TRBV12-3/TRBV12-4	TRBJ2-1	few	TRBD2	CASSPGTSFYEQFF	TGTGCCAGCAGTCCCGGGACTAGCTTCTATGAGCAGTTCTTC
TRBV5-1	TRBJ1-4	many	NA	CASSLDGMAGEKLFF	TGCGCCAGCAGCCTGGACGGCATGGCCGGCGAAAAACTGTTTTTT
TRBV7-8	TRBJ2-2	many	NA	CASSLARPMLPGELFF	TGTGCCAGCAGCTTAGCCCGGCCTATGCTGCCCGGGGAGCTGTTTTTT
TRBV9	TRBJ2-2	few	TRBD2	CASSVGLANTGELFF	TGTGCCAGCAGCGTAGGACTAGCTAACACCGGGGAGCTGTTTTTT
TRBV27	TRBJ2-7	once	NA	CASRDGGEQYF	TGTGCCAGCAGGGATGGGGGGGAGCAGTACTTC
TRBV29-1	TRBJ1-1	NA	NA	CSVVGQNTEAFF	TGCAGCGTTGTGGGACAGAACACTGAAGCTTTCTTT
TRBV6-5	TRBJ2-7	NA	NA	CASSYSVRTKKNYEQYF	TGTGCCAGCAGTTACTCCGTTAGGACTAAAAAAAACTACGAGCAGTACTTC
TRBV4-1	TRBJ1-1	many	NA	CASSYRAMIAF	TGCGCCAGCAGCTACCGGGCCATGATCGCCTTT
TRBV10-3	TRBJ1-4	NA	TRBD1	CATQGENEKLFF	TGTGCCACCCAGGGGGAAAATGAAAAACTGTTTTTT
TRBV9	TRBJ2-2	NA	TRBD2	CASSVVVREAGGELFF	TGTGCCAGCAGCGTAGTTGTCCGGGAGGCGGGCGGGGAGCTGTTTTTT
TRBV6-1	TRBJ2-5	many	NA	CASRPHRVGRWETQYF	TGTGCCAGCAGGCCTCACAGGGTAGGACGATGGGAGACCCAGTACTTC
TRBV7-9	TRBJ1-5	few	NA	CASSLGLPTGDQPQHF	TGTGCCAGCAGCTTAGGTCTTCCAACGGGGGATCAGCCCCAGCATTTT
TRBV20-1	TRBJ2-1	many	NA	CSARGTDYNEQFF	TGCAGTGCTAGAGGAACTGACTACAATGAGCAGTTCTTC
TRBV12-3/TRBV12-4	TRBJ2-5	many	NA	CASSLSGRETQYF	TGTGCCAGCAGTTTAAGTGGGAGAGAGACCCAGTACTTC
TRBV11-2	TRBJ1-1	NA	TRBD1	CASSLRTGSEAFF	TGTGCCAGCAGCTTGCGGACAGGGAGTGAAGCTTTCTTT
TRBV20-1	TRBJ2-5	many	TRBD2	CSARDGGAFETQYF	TGCAGTGCTAGAGACGGGGGGGCCTTTGAGACCCAGTACTTC
TRBV6-1	TRBJ2-2	many	NA	CASTSSSGELFF	TGTGCCAGCACTTCTAGTTCCGGGGAGCTGTTTTTT
TRBV11-2	TRBJ2-1	many	NA	CASSLRKLALREQFF	TGTGCCAGCAGCTTAAGGAAGCTAGCTCTCAGGGAGCAGTTCTTC
TRBV12-3/TRBV12-4	TRBJ1-1	many	NA	CASSFVGGTEAFF	TGTGCCAGCAGTTTTGTGGGGGGCACTGAAGCTTTCTTT
TRBV20-1	TRBJ1-5	NA	NA	CSVRSQSGGGQPQHF	TGCAGTGTTAGGAGCCAATCAGGAGGGGGTCAGCCCCAGCATTTT
TRBV15	TRBJ2-3	many	NA	CATSRDPVNTDTQYF	TGTGCCACCAGCAGAGACCCGGTTAACACAGATACGCAGTATTTT
TRBV6-1	TRBJ1-2	NA	NA	CASSVEATMGYTF	TGTGCCAGCAGTGTGGAGGCGACTATGGGCTACACCTTC
TRBV20-1	TRBJ2-1	NA	NA	CSASSGQSVYNEQFF	TGCAGTGCTAGTTCAGGACAGAGTGTCTACAATGAGCAGTTCTTC
TRBV3-1	TRBJ1-1	many	TRBD1	CASSPRQGAQFQAFF	TGTGCCAGCAGCCCACGACAGGGGGCTCAATTTCAAGCTTTCTTT
TRBV12-3/TRBV12-4	TRBJ2-7	many	TRBD1	CASSPDRGRVEQYF	TGTGCCAGCAGCCCGGACAGGGGCAGAGTCGAGCAGTACTTC
TRBV12-3/TRBV12-4	TRBJ1-5	NA	TRBD1	CASSTRQGLGNQPQHF	TGTGCCAGCAGTACGAGACAGGGGTTAGGCAATCAGCCCCAGCATTTT
TRBV12-3/TRBV12-4	TRBJ1-1	many	NA	CASSLQGRSTEAFF	TGTGCCAGCAGTTTACAGGGGCGAAGCACTGAAGCTTTCTTT
TRBV11-3	TRBJ2-1	NA	TRBD1	CASSLDDWTGSSYNEQFF	TGTGCCAGCAGCTTAGACGACTGGACAGGGAGCTCCTACAATGAGCAGTTCTTC
TRBV11-2	TRBJ2-3	many	NA	CASSLDRGTATQYF	TGTGCCAGCAGCTTAGACAGGGGAACGGCTACGCAGTATTTT
TRBV6-1	TRBJ1-2	NA	NA	CASRGTQDNYGYTF	TGTGCCAGCAGGGGAACACAGGATAACTATGGCTACACCTTC
TRBV4-2	TRBJ2-7	many	NA	CASTQRSGGSYEQYF	TGTGCCAGCACCCAACGGAGCGGAGGTAGTTACGAGCAGTACTTC
TRBV29-1	TRBJ2-5	many	TRBD1	CSVGHGTGLQYF	TGCAGCGTCGGTCATGGGACAGGGCTTCAGTACTTC
TRBV29-1	TRBJ1-1	few	NA	CSAWDIEAFF	TGCAGCGCGTGGGACATTGAAGCTTTCTTT
TRBV7-6	TRBJ1-1	NA	TRBD1	CASSPGQGLTEAFF	TGTGCCAGCAGCCCCGGACAGGGACTTACTGAAGCTTTCTTT
TRBV5-5	TRBJ2-3	once	TRBD2	CASNSLAGDGTDTQYF	TGTGCCAGCAACTCTCTAGCGGGAGACGGCACAGATACGCAGTATTTT
TRBV4-1	TRBJ1-2	NA	NA	CASSQDVRSYGYTF	TGTGCCAGCAGCCAAGATGTCCGTTCCTATGGCTACACCTTC
TRBV5-1	TRBJ2-3	many	TRBD1	CASSARTGQDTQYF	TGTGCCAGCAGCGCACGGACAGGGCAAGATACGCAGTATTTT
TRBV2	TRBJ2-7	many	NA	CASSVSGALIGEQYF	TGTGCCAGCAGTGTGTCGGGGGCCCTCATCGGCGAGCAGTACTTC
TRBV4-1	TRBJ1-6	NA	TRBD1	CASSQVVGTAKPLHF	TGCGCCAGCAGCCAAGTAGTAGGGACAGCGAAACCCCTCCACTTT
TRBV7-2	TRBJ1-3	many	NA	CASSLGRGSGNTIYF	TGTGCCAGCAGCTTAGGACGGGGGTCCGGAAACACCATATATTTT
TRBV29-1	TRBJ2-1	few	NA	CSGFTGVYNEQFF	TGCAGCGGCTTCACGGGAGTCTACAATGAGCAGTTCTTC